A single sample is the source of the 26 T cell receptor beta chains below, sequenced in a study of blood T cell repertoires in COVID-19. The method was immunoSEQ multiplex PCR; TCRdb's version includes in-frame clones alone and lacks a portion of them. Here the sample spans roughly 3,500 clones, more than 70% being singletons. Sequencing was done on a sample of peripheral blood. These receptors originate from a human donor in a cohort sampled during active COVID-19.

This clone was detected only once. The chain employs TRBV20-1 and TRBJ2-1, with 7 bases fitting TRBD2. CDR1 DFQATT and CDR2 SNEGSKA come from the germline V gene (reference sequence). The CDR3 has 16 amino acids. With V trimmed by 3 bases and J by 0 bases, 8 bases remained unmatched. CDR3 coding DNA: TGCAGTGCTAGTTTTGACGTAGCGGGCTCCTACAATGAGCAGTTCTTC. It is translated as CSASFDVAGSYNEQFF.

The chain joins TRBV4-2 to TRBJ1-2; a possible D gene is TRBD1 (6 bases). Trimming stripped 1 base from V and 8 bases from J, with 11 bases between. CDR1 and CDR2 (germline): LGHNA, YNFKEQ. This CDR3 is 13 amino acids long. CDR3: CASSQVQGRGYTF. In nucleotides, the CDR3 is TGTGCCAGCAGCCAAGTACAGGGACGAGGCTACACCTTC.

The chain couples TRBV11-2 to TRBJ2-1; 11 bases agree with TRBD2. The CDR3 consists of 17 residues. The J segment lost 2 bases and the V segment lost 4 bases, leaving 7 bases of the junction unmatched. Germline V gene data show CDR1 as SGHAT and CDR2 as FQNNGV. CDR3 region: CASSSLAGGGPYNEQFF. In DNA form, the CDR3 reads TGTGCCAGCAGCTCTTTAGCGGGAGGGGGGCCCTACAATGAGCAGTTCTTC.

The chain links TRBV15 to TRBJ2-1, with TRBD2 matching over 9 bases. The CDR3 length is 19 residues. V was clipped by 1 base and J by 0 bases; unmatched bases: 10. Looked up from germline, CDR1 is LNHNV and CDR2 is YYDKDF (reference sequence). The CDR3, as DNA: TGTGCCACCAGCAGAGTGGGGGCTAGCGGGGAACTCTCCTACAATGAGCAGTTCTTC. It encodes CATSRVGASGELSYNEQFF.

The chain couples TRBV4-1 to TRBJ1-1, with D perhaps matching TRBD1 (5 bases). Germline V gene data show CDR1 as MGHRA and CDR2 as YSYEKL. The CDR3 is 13 amino acids. Trimming took off 4 bases at V and 11 bases at J, with 17 bases between the two ends. The CDR3, as DNA: TGCGCCAGCAGCCTCAACCCCGTGACAGAGGCTTTCTTT. It specifies CASSLNPVTEAFF.

V is TRBV5-8 and J is TRBJ1-5; D not certain. Trimming removed 0 bases at V and 5 bases at J, with 15 bases between. Germline assignment: CDR1 SGHTS and CDR2 YDEGEE. The CDR3 length is 16 residues. The CDR3 region has the DNA TGTGCCAGCAGCTTGGGCTGGTGGAGGGCGGATCAGCCCCAGCATTTT. Translating gives CASSLGWWRADQPQHF.

The chain couples TRBV6-5 to TRBJ2-1; 8 nucleotides agree with TRBD2. CDR3 length: 14 residues. Germline V gene data show CDR1 as MNHEY and CDR2 as SVGAGI. The junction had 6 bases not matched to a gene; V was cut back by 7 bases and J by 4 bases. CDR3 DNA: TGTGCCAGCACTTCACTAGCGGAATACAATGAGCAGTTCTTC. Translated, it gives CASTSLAEYNEQFF.

The rearrangement joins TRBV6-5 to TRBJ1-4; a weak D match, TRBD1 (5 bases). The V and J ends lost 6 bases and 7 bases respectively, with 15 bases between them. The CDR3 contains 14 residues. Germline V CDR1 and CDR2: MNHEY, SVGAGI. The DNA of the CDR3 is TGTGCCAGCAGGCCCGGACATGAGTTTGAAAAACTGTTTTTT. Its translation is CASRPGHEFEKLFF.

The chain carries TRBV28 and TRBJ1-5, with 9 bases matching TRBD1. The CDR3 covers 18 residues. J lost 2 bases, V lost 2 bases, and 10 bases had no gene match. The V gene's germline CDR1 is MDHEN and CDR2 SYDVKM. The DNA of the CDR3 is TGTGCCAGCAGTTTACCCGGGACAGGGTATCGTGGCAATCAGCCCCAGCATTTT. Its protein is CASSLPGTGYRGNQPQHF.

The chain has TRBV10-3 and TRBJ1-4; TRBD1 is a possible D gene (5 bases). The CDR3 length is 15 residues. The V end was cut by 3 bases, the J end by 5 bases, with 13 bases between. Germline V CDR1 and CDR2: ENHRY, SYGVKD. Here the CDR3 DNA reads TGTGCCATCAGTGAAGGGGCTGAGGTGAATGAAAAACTGTTTTTT. It codes for CAISEGAEVNEKLFF.

This clone showed up just once. A much larger clone lies one base from this, so it may be a read error. The same CDR3 can be traced to other DNA sequences in this sample. The V gene is TRBV7-2, the J gene TRBJ2-7, with 8 nucleotides matching TRBD1. This CDR3 comprises 16 residues. Germline V gene sequence: CDR1 SGHTA, CDR2 FQGNSA. CDR3 amino acids: CASSLAGTGGQYEQYF. CDR3 DNA: TGTGCCAGCAGCTTAGCGGGGACAGGAGGTCAGTACGAGCAGTACTTT.

This clone was detected once. The chain links TRBV6-2 or TRBV6-3 to TRBJ1-3; the D is unclear. V was trimmed by 0 bases and J by 0 bases, leaving 6 bases between them. This CDR3 spans 15 amino acids. In germline, CDR1 is MNHEY, CDR2 SVGEGT. The CDR3 sequence is CASSYSGLSGNTIYF. CDR3 nucleotides: TGTGCCAGCAGTTACTCTGGACTCTCTGGAAACACCATATATTTT.

As for this clone: The junction and the germline gene differ at one end; a read error may be behind it. The rearrangement joins TRBV30 to TRBJ2-2; 9 positions agree with TRBD1. From germline, CDR1 is GTSNPN and CDR2 SVGIG (reference sequence). The CDR3 contains 18 residues. The CDR3 loop reads CACERGQGFYREHRGAVF. The CDR3 region has the DNA TGTGCCTGTGAGAGGGGACAGGGATTCTATCGCGAACACCGGGGAGCTGTTTTT.

The V gene is TRBV2, the J gene TRBJ1-5; possible D gene TRBD1, 5 bases. The CDR3 consists of 14 residues. Deletions cut 4 bases from V and 6 bases from J, with 13 bases between. From germline, CDR1 is SNHLY and CDR2 FYNNEI. CDR3: CASSGGTALQPQHF. The CDR3 DNA sequence: TGTGCCAGCAGTGGCGGGACCGCGCTTCAGCCCCAGCATTTT.

This clone was found a few times. This chain links TRBV6-4 with TRBJ2-1; 12 nucleotides line up with TRBD1. Per germline, CDR1 MRHNA and CDR2 SNTAGT. Germline trimming cut 1 base from V and 8 bases from J; bases unmatched to any gene: 6. The CDR3 extends over 16 amino acids. CDR3 protein: CASSDLPGQGAHEQFF. The CDR3 nucleotides read TGTGCCAGCAGTGACTTGCCGGGACAGGGGGCGCATGAGCAGTTCTTC.

A few counts support this clone. The chain uses TRBV23-1 and TRBJ1-6, with TRBD1 as a possible D gene (5 bases). TRBV23-1 counts as an open reading frame of uncertain function. The CDR3 extends over 20 amino acids. The V end lost 0 bases, the J end lost 4 bases, and 22 bases lay between the germline ends. The CDR3 protein is CASSQSGGPDKDPYNSPLHF. The CDR3 bases are TGCGCCAGCAGTCAATCGGGAGGCCCGGACAAGGATCCTTATAATTCACCCCTCCACTTT.

The CDR3 here is CASSHLNRASGITDTQYF. The CDR3 DNA is TGTGCCAGCAGCCACCTAAATCGCGCTAGCGGAATCACAGATACGCAGTATTTT. The V gene is TRBV14, the J gene TRBJ2-3; 7 bases are shared with TRBD2. Germline CDR1 reads SGHDN; CDR2 reads FVKESK. CDR3 size: 18 residues. Trimming took 3 bases from V and 2 from J; bases not matched to a gene: 14.

For the CDR3, the DNA is TGTGCCAGCAGTTACACAGGGTATAGCAATCAGCCCCAGCATTTT. It translates to CASSYTGYSNQPQHF. The genes are TRBV6-2 or TRBV6-3 and TRBJ1-5; D might be TRBD1 (6 bases). This CDR3 has 15 amino acids. V lost 2 bases, J lost 0 bases, and 8 bases lay in between. Germline-derived CDR1 and CDR2 are MNHEY and SVGEGT.

The V and J genes are TRBV7-8 and TRBJ2-7, with D perhaps TRBD1 (6 bases). Germline values: CDR1 SGHVS, CDR2 FQNEAQ. The V end was cut by 3 bases, the J end by 3 bases, with 9 bases between. This CDR3 contains 13 residues. The CDR3 region is CASSFNRVYEQYF. In DNA, the CDR3 is TGTGCCAGCAGCTTTAACAGGGTCTACGAGCAGTACTTC.

About this clone: Mismatch with germline at one junction end may stem from a read error. This chain connects TRBV6-2 or TRBV6-3 to TRBJ2-5, with 11 nucleotides matching TRBD2. The CDR3 extends over 15 amino acids. From germline, CDR1 is MNHEY and CDR2 SVGEGT. CDR3 coding DNA: TGTGCCACCAGTGGGACTAGCGGAGTTCCAGAGACCCAGTACTTC. This sequence encodes CATSGTSGVPETQYF.

This chain links TRBV9 with TRBJ2-7, with D perhaps matching TRBD1 (5 bases). Germline-derived CDR1 and CDR2 are SGDLS and YYNGEE. This CDR3 region has 14 residues. Deletions cut 0 bases from V and 2 bases from J, with 9 bases between. The CDR3 sequence: CASSVGPGPYEQYF. The CDR3 bases are TGTGCCAGCAGCGTAGGTCCAGGGCCCTACGAGCAGTACTTC.

The chain links TRBV5-8 to TRBJ2-4, with D perhaps matching TRBD1 (6 bases). Germline V gives CDR1 SGHTS, CDR2 YDEGEE. The CDR3 sequence is 15 residues long. The V and J ends lost 0 bases and 6 bases respectively, with 13 bases between them. The CDR3 loop is CASSLERQGLNIQYF. In DNA, the CDR3 is TGTGCCAGCAGCTTGGAGAGGCAGGGGCTAAACATTCAGTACTTC.

The chain has TRBV9 and TRBJ1-1; the D is unclear. The germline V gene encodes CDR1 SGDLS and CDR2 YYNGEE. V was shortened by 5 bases and J by 5 bases, with 22 bases between the two germline ends. The CDR3 consists of 16 residues. CDR3: CASSAARGQIGTEAFF. DNA of the CDR3: TGTGCCAGCAGTGCTGCTCGTGGGCAGATTGGGACTGAAGCTTTCTTT.

This clone was recorded a few times. The rearrangement uses TRBV5-1 and TRBJ2-1; D is perhaps TRBD2 (6 bases). This CDR3 is built from 13 residues. The V gene's germline CDR1 is SGHRS and CDR2 YFSETQ. V was clipped by 3 bases and J by 5 bases, with 9 bases between them. CDR3 DNA: TGCGCCAGCAGCTCCCGGGAGAACAATGAGCAGTTCTTC. This translates into CASSSRENNEQFF. Variable domain in full (rest from reference TRBV5-1 and TRBJ2-1): KAGVTQTPRYLIKTRGQQVTLSCSPISGHRSVSWYQQTPGQGLQFLFEYFSETQRNKGNFPGRFSGRQFSNSRSEMNVSTLELGDSALYLCASSSRENNEQFFGPGTRLTVL.

This chain connects TRBV7-3 to TRBJ2-2; maybe TRBD2 (6 bases). The CDR3 sequence is 14 residues long. Germline V lookup: CDR1 SGHTA, CDR2 FQGTGA. The V and J ends lost 5 bases and 2 bases respectively, with 9 bases between them. The CDR3 coding sequence is TGTGCCAGCAGCCGTAGCGGAAACACCGGGGAGCTGTTTTTT. It encodes CASSRSGNTGELFF. Filled out from reference TRBV7-3 and TRBJ2-2, the complete variable domain reads GAGVSQTPSNKVTEKGKYVELRCDPISGHTALYWYRQSLGQGPEFLIYFQGTGAADDSGLPNDRFFAVRPEGSVSTLKIQRTERGDSAVYLCASSRSGNTGELFFGEGSRLTVL.

The genes are TRBV24-1 and TRBJ2-2; TRBD1 matches at 8 bases. The CDR3 sequence is 15 residues long. Germline V gene sequence: CDR1 KGHDR, CDR2 SFDVKD. Trimming cost V 10 bases and J 4 bases; bases outside gene matches: 10. The chain's CDR3 is CATVDREWTTGELFF. For the CDR3, the DNA is TGTGCCACAGTGGACAGGGAATGGACCACCGGGGAGCTGTTTTTT.